This T cell receptor (beta chain) was sequenced in a study of beta chain features in type 1 diabetes (dated by TCRdb to between 2018 and 2020). In the study overall: Mean age, gender distribution, total cell number and subset yield were not different between patients and healthy donors. Naive and central memory subsets were obtained from all 30 or so donors, but regulatory and stem cell-like memory subsets were isolated from only 8 patients and 8 healthy donors. The study compared TCRB repertoires of sorted circulating CD4+ T cell subsets between recently diagnosed type 1 diabetes patients and matched healthy donors. A total of over 90,000,000 sorted cells were examined across all samples, and a strong correlation was observed between cell number per subset and RNA yield.

This clone has more than one count but fewer than ten. Its antigen is not yet known. No base qualities exist here, and no much larger clone lies one base off it. A single peripheral blood draw of 95 to 150 mL on average was collected from each donor into heparinised tubes. Naive, central memory, regulatory and stem cell-like memory CD4+ T cells were sorted on a BD FACSAria II using a panel including CD45RO, CCR7, CD25, CD127, CD95 and CD27. Every sorted population had a purity above 95%. PBMCs were separated immediately by Lymphoprep density gradient centrifugation and were stained directly, without being cultured. Samples were stained and sorted in pairs, with one healthy donor and one patient per experiment, so that batch effects were minimized. The High Capacity cDNA Reverse Transcription Kit was used to reverse transcribe all of the isolated RNA, meaning that expressed TCRB transcripts were what got sequenced. Deep immunoSEQ sequencing was performed on naive, central memory and regulatory T cell samples, with an average of about 3.6 million total reads per sample. After sorted cells were lysed in RLT buffer, RNA was extracted with DNase-treated RNeasy Micro or Mini kits, with the choice depending on cell number. Each cell subset was processed separately to prevent cross-contamination, with patient and healthy donor samples processed together. The immunoSEQ multiplex PCR was used to amplify TCRB sequences from cDNA, yielding 87-bp fragments that span the CDR3 region. Sequencing of the amplicons was performed on the Illumina HiSeq platform. As for how the authors treated the data: PCR bias was corrected computationally using synthetic template baselines, and reads within Hamming distance 2 were collapsed, with unmergeable singletons discarded. Reads were aligned against IMGT so that V, D and J genes, CDR3 length and insertions or deletions at six rearrangement sites could be assigned. Clonotype counts were normalized to sorted cell number within each subset before computing true diversity and Gini coefficients with the tcR R package. Repertoire sharing was quantified using the overlap coefficient calculated on TCRB nucleotide sequences. What TCRdb holds here is the immuneACCESS table cut down to in-frame rearrangements. Part of the clones is not present; checked against another copy, under half of the missing clones reflect an unresolved V gene, and the others are unexplained. V, J and clone size are those of that table, while D and trimming were read from the DNA. The sample table shows 95,000 to 150,000 clones, and 16% are seen once. 2% to 2.5% of the sample is taken by the ten largest.

V loses 3 bases, J loses 7 bases, and the germline ends lie 12 bases apart. Reading from cysteine to phenylalanine, the CDR3 counts 13 amino acids. Left in the record is the CDR3 DNA by itself, 39 bases read in frame from the first base. Reading the germline V gene gives CDR1 LGHNA and CDR2 YSLEER. Broad study findings and their caveats: Because the HLA sub-analyses included only small numbers of individuals, any influence of HLA type on TCRB rearrangement was left unresolved. Sequencing cDNA rather than genomic DNA could over-represent highly expressing activated cells, although activation and CD3 levels did not differ between groups. In all four CD4+ subsets, TCRB CDR3 length was moderately but significantly shorter in type 1 diabetes patients. Shorter templates might have been favored by PCR, but patient and control samples were amplified and corrected together, so both groups would have been affected equally by any skew. Naive, central memory and regulatory TCRB repertoires appeared to be more alike among patients than among healthy donors. Fewer insertions and more nucleotide deletions at VDJ recombination sites were observed in patients with type 1 diabetes, implying thymic rearrangement abnormalities.

The V gene is TRBV4-3 and the J gene is TRBJ2-5, and possibly TRBD1, on 6 matching bases. The sequence was obtained from a man aged 25-45 years with type 1 diabetes. The sample consisted of central memory CD4+ T cells from blood. The DNA sequence is as follows: TGCGCCAGCAGCCAGGCGCTGGGGGCGACCCAGTACTTC. The encoded protein is CASSQALGATQYF.